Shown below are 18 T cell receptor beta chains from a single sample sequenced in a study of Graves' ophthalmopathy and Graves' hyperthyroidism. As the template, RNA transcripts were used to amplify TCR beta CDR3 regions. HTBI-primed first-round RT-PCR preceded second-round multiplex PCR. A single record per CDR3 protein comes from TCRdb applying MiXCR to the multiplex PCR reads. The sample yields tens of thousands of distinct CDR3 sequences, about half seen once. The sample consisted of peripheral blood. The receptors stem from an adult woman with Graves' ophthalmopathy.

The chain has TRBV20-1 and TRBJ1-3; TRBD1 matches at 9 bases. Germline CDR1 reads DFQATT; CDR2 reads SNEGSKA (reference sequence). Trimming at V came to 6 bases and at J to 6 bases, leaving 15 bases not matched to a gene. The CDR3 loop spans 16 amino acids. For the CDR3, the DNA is TGCAGTGCCAAAAACCCGGACAGGGGAGGCGCAAACACCATATATTTT. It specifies CSAKNPDRGGANTIYF.

The CDR3 region is CASSRTGSSEAFF. CDR3 nucleotides: TGTGCCAGCAGCCGTACAGGGAGCTCTGAAGCTTTCTTT. The rearrangement links TRBV7-2 to TRBJ1-1, with a possible D match to TRBD1 (6 bases). The CDR3 consists of 13 residues. V shed 5 bases and J shed 6 bases, with 13 bases lying between them. The germline CDR1 and CDR2 sequences are SGHTA and FQGNSA. Together with reference TRBV7-2 and TRBJ1-1, the CDR3 gives the full variable domain: GAGVSQSPSNKVTEKGKDVELRCDPISGHTALYWYRQSLGQGLEFLIYFQGNSAPDKSGLPSDRFSAERTGGSVSTLTIQRTQQEDSAVYLCASSRTGSSEAFFGQGTRLTVV.

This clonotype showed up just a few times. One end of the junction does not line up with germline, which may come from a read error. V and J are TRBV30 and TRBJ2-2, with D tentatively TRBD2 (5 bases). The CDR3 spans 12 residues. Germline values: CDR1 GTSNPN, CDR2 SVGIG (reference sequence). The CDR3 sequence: CGGRGNPGELFF. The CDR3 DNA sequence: TGTGGAGGGAGAGGGAACCCCGGGGAGCTGTTTTTT.

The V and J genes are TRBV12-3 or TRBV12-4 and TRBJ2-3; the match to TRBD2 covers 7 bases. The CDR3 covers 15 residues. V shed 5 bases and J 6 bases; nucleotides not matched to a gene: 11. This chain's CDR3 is CASSPGLPVRDTQYF. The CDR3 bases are TGTGCCAGCAGTCCGGGACTACCAGTGCGGGATACGCAGTATTTT.

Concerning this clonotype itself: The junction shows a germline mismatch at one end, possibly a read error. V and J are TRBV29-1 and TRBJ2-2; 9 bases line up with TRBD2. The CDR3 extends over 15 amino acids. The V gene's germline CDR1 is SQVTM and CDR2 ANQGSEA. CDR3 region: CSVGAGGPDTGGLFF. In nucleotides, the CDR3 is TGCAGCGTTGGGGCGGGAGGGCCGGACACCGGGGGGCTGTTTTTT.

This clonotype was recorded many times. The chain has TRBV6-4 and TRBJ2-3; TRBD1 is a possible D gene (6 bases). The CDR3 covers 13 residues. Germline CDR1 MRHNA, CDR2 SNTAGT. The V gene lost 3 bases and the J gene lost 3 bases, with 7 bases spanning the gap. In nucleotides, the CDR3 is TGTGCCAGCAGTGAGGGGGCAACAGATACGCAGTATTTT. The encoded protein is CASSEGATDTQYF.

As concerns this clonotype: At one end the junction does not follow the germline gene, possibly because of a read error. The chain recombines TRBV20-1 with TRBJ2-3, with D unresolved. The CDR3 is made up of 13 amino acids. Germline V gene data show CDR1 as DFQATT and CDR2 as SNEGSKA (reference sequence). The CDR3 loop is CSARDVSTDTQYF. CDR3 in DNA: TGCAGCGCTAGAGATGTCTCCACAGATACGCAGTATTTT.

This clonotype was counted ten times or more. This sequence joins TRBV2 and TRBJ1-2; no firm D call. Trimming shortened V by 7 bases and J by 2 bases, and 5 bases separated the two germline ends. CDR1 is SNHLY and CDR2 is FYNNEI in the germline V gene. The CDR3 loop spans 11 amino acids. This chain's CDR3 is CASTENYGYTF. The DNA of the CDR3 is TGTGCCAGCACAGAAAACTATGGCTACACCTTC.

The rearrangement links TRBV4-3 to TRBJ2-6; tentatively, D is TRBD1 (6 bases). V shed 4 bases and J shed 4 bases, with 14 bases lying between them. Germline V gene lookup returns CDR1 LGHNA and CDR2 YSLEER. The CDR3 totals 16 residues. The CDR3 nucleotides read TGCGCCAGCAGCCGGACCATGGGGACAGGGGCCAACGTCCTGACTTTC. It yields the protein CASSRTMGTGANVLTF.

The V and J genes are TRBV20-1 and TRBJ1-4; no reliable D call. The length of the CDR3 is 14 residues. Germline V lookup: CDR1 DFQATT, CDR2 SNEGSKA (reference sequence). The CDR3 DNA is TGCAGCTACCTAGCGGGCACAACTAATGAAAAACTGTTTTTT. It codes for CSYLAGTTNEKLFF.

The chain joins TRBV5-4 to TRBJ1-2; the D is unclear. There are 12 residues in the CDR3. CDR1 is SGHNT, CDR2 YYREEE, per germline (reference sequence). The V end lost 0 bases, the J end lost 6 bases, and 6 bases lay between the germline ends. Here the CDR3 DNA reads TGTGCCAGCAGCTTGGAAGCTCATGGCTACACCTTC. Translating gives CASSLEAHGYTF.

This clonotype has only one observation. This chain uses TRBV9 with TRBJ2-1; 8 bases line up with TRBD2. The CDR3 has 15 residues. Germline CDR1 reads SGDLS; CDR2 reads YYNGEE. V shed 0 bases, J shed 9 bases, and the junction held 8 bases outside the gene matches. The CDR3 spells CASSVAAGVAGEQFF. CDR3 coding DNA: TGTGCCAGCAGCGTAGCAGCGGGAGTGGCAGGTGAGCAGTTCTTC. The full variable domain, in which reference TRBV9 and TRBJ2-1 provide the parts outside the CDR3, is DSGVTQTPKHLITATGQRVTLRCSPRSGDLSVYWYQQSLDQGLQFLIQYYNGEERAKGNILERFSAQQFPDLHSELNLSSLELGDSALYFCASSVAAGVAGEQFFGPGTRLTVL.

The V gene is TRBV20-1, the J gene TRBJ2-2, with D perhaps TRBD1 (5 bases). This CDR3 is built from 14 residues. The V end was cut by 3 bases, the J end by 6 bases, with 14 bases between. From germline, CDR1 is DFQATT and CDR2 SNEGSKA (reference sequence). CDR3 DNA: TGCAGTGCTAGTGGGGCAAGGATGGCCGGGGAGCTGTTTTTT. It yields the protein CSASGARMAGELFF.

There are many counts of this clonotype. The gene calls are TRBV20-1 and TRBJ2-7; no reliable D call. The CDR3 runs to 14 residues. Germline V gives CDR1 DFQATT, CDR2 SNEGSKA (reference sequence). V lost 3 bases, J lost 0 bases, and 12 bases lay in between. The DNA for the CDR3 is TGCAGTGCTAGGGGCCATTTCCTCTCCTACGAGCAGTACTTC. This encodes CSARGHFLSYEQYF.

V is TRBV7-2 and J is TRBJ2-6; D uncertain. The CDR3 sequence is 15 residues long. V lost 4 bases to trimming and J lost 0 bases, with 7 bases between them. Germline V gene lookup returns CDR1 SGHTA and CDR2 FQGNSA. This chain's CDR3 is CASSWQDSGANVLTF. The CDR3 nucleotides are TGTGCCAGCAGCTGGCAGGACTCTGGGGCCAACGTCCTGACTTTC.

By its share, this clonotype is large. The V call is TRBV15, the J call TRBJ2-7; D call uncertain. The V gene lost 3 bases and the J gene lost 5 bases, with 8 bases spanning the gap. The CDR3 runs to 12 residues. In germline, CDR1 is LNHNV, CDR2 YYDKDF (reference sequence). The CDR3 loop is CATSSFENEQYF. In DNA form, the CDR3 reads TGTGCCACCAGCAGTTTCGAGAACGAGCAGTACTTC.

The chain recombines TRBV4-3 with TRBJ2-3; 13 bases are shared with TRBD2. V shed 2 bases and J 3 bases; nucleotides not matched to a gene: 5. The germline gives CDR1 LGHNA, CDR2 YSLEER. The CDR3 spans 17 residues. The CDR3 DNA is TGCGCCAGCAGCCAACTTACGGGACTAGCGGGGACAGATACGCAGTATTTT. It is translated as CASSQLTGLAGTDTQYF.

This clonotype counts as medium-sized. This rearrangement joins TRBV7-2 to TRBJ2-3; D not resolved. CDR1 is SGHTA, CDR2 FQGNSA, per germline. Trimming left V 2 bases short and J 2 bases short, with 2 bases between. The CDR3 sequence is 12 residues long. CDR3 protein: CASSLITDTQYF. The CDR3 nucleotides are TGTGCCAGCAGCTTAATCACAGATACGCAGTATTTT.